The 2 T cell receptor beta chains reported below all come from one sample, sequenced in a study of a mutant IDH1 vaccine in newly diagnosed glioma. Time point specified: week 5, during vaccination. A single vaccine dose contained 300 ug of mutant IDH1 20-mer peptide, and topical imiquimod was used with it. No antigen has been assigned to these receptors. The data were produced by immunoSEQ multiplex PCR, yet TCRdb's version contains in-frame clones alone and is incomplete. The data hold more than 35,000 clones, with 80% to 90% observed a single time. Sequenced material: PBMCs, taken from a glioma patient whose treatment included an IDH1 peptide vaccine. The receptors come from a man between 40 and 49 years old with glioma.

The chain combines TRBV6-1 with TRBJ2-3; 7 positions match TRBD2. The J segment lost 4 bases and the V segment lost 1 base, leaving 14 bases of the junction unmatched. The CDR3 loop spans 18 amino acids. CDR1 and CDR2 from the germline V gene are MNHNS and SASEGT. The CDR3 loop is CASSEVTRASGLSDTQYF. CDR3 bases: TGTGCCAGCAGTGAAGTGACTCGGGCTAGCGGACTCTCAGATACGCAGTATTTT.

This sequence joins TRBV6-1 and TRBJ2-3, with 7 bases matching TRBD2. This CDR3 has 16 residues. The V gene end was trimmed by 3 bases and the J gene end by 4 bases; junction bases not matched to a gene: 10. The germline CDR1 and CDR2 sequences are MNHNS and SASEGT. CDR3 residues: CASSDRLAGTSDTQYF. CDR3 bases: TGTGCCAGCAGTGACAGACTAGCCGGAACATCAGATACGCAGTATTTT.